These T cell receptor beta chains were read from a single sample in a study of TIL therapy for anti-PD-1-resistant metastatic lung cancer. Generated by immunoSEQ multiplex PCR, the TCRdb table keeps only in-frame clones and is missing some. The repertoire holds 30,000 or so clones, with roughly 69% as singletons. Material: blood, obtained at baseline. The receptors were sampled from a woman between 30 and 85 years old with non-small cell lung cancer. Each CDR3 is given with its conserved first and last residue. D genes are given only for firm matches. Rows give clone size only sometimes, using once, few, many, or a class for an expanded clone.

D,V,size,J,DNA,CDR3
NA,TRBV30,NA,TRBJ1-5,TGTGCCTGGAGTGCGATGGGCAATCAGCCCCAGCATTTT,CAWSAMGNQPQHF
NA,TRBV7-2,once,TRBJ1-3,TGTGCCAGCAGCCGGGGTTGGAGCTCTGGAAACACCATATATTTT,CASSRGWSSGNTIYF
NA,TRBV29-1,NA,TRBJ1-1,TGCAGCGTTGACACATACTCCTATGAAGCTTTCTTT,CSVDTYSYEAFF
NA,TRBV6-1,NA,TRBJ1-1,TGTGCCAGCAGTGAATTTGGGGACTGGGCTGAAGCTTTCTTT,CASSEFGDWAEAFF
NA,TRBV6-1,NA,TRBJ1-5,TGTGCCAGCAGTGACCCAGGGCTCAATCAGCCCCAGCATTTT,CASSDPGLNQPQHF
NA,TRBV5-6,NA,TRBJ2-4,TGTGCCAGCAGCTGGGGGGACACCTTAGCCAAAAACATTCAGTACTTC,CASSWGDTLAKNIQYF
TRBD1,TRBV27,few,TRBJ1-5,TGTGCCAGCAGAGACAGGGGTGATCAGCCCCAGCATTTT,CASRDRGDQPQHF
NA,TRBV21-1,NA,TRBJ2-1,TGTGCCAGCAGCAAATCCGGCCGGAGCGGGAGTCTCTCCTACAATGAGCAGTTCTTC,CASSKSGRSGSLSYNEQFF
NA,TRBV14,NA,TRBJ2-1,TGTGCCAGCAGCCAAGTAATCGGCAATGAGCAGTTCTTC,CASSQVIGNEQFF
NA,TRBV19,NA,TRBJ1-1,TGTGCCAGTAGTCCCCGCGTGAACACTGAAGCTTTCTTT,CASSPRVNTEAFF
NA,TRBV21-1,NA,TRBJ2-1,TGTGCCAGCAGCAAAGCCCGCGGACTGGGGTTTGTTAATGAGCAGTTCTTC,CASSKARGLGFVNEQFF
TRBD2,TRBV19,few,TRBJ2-3,TGTGCCAGTAGTATTACTAGCGGGAGCACAGATACGCAGTATTTT,CASSITSGSTDTQYF
NA,TRBV5-1,NA,TRBJ2-3,TGCGCCAGCAGTTCCGGACAAAGCACAGATACGCAGTATTTT,CASSSGQSTDTQYF
TRBD2,TRBV7-9,NA,TRBJ2-1,TGTGCCAGCAGCTCGACCGGGACTAACAATGAGCAGTTCTTC,CASSSTGTNNEQFF
NA,TRBV7-9,NA,TRBJ2-5,TGTGCCAGCAGCCCAGGACAAGAAGAGACCCAGTACTTC,CASSPGQEETQYF
TRBD2,TRBV5-1,once,TRBJ2-7,TGCGCCAGCAGCTTGGCTGGCGGGAGTGGGGAGCAGTACTTC,CASSLAGGSGEQYF
NA,TRBV11-3,NA,TRBJ1-5,TGTGCCAGCCCTGGGGTAGGGTCAAGCTATAGCAATCAGCCCCAGCATTTT,CASPGVGSSYSNQPQHF
NA,TRBV4-1,NA,TRBJ1-2,TGCGCCAGCAGCCAAGACAGGGGCTATGGCTACACCTTC,CASSQDRGYGYTF
NA,TRBV5-1,NA,TRBJ1-1,TGCGCCAGCAGCCAACCGGGCCTCGGGGCAGGGACTGAAGCTTTCTTT,CASSQPGLGAGTEAFF
TRBD1,TRBV2,NA,TRBJ2-7,TGTGCCAGCAGTGATGACAGGGCGTTGTACGAGCAGTACTTC,CASSDDRALYEQYF
TRBD1,TRBV11-2,NA,TRBJ2-7,TGTGCCAGCAGCTACGCGGGACAGGGGAACGAGCAGTACTTC,CASSYAGQGNEQYF
NA,TRBV13,NA,TRBJ2-5,TGTGCCAGCAGCTTATATACGGGACAAGAGACCCAGTACTTC,CASSLYTGQETQYF
TRBD2,TRBV7-9,NA,TRBJ2-1,TGTGCCAGCAGCTCTAAGGGGATTAGCGGGGTCAATGAGCAGTTCTTC,CASSSKGISGVNEQFF
NA,TRBV5-8,NA,TRBJ2-3,TGTGCCAGCAGCTTGGGTATTGAGGGCACAGATACGCAGTATTTT,CASSLGIEGTDTQYF
NA,TRBV7-6,few,TRBJ1-1,TGTGCCAGCAGCGCCCCCAAGGGCCAGAACACTGAAGCTTTCTTT,CASSAPKGQNTEAFF
NA,TRBV11-1,NA,TRBJ1-2,TGTGCCAGCAGCTTAGCTCAGGGCTGGAGCTACACCTTC,CASSLAQGWSYTF
TRBD2,TRBV11-3,NA,TRBJ2-3,TGTGCCAGCAGCTCCGTTTCAACTAGCGGGGGAATGGTACAGGCAGATACGCAGTATTTT,CASSSVSTSGGMVQADTQYF
TRBD2,TRBV30,NA,TRBJ2-1,TGTGCCTATCTAGCGGGCGTAAGTAATGAGCAGTTCTTC,CAYLAGVSNEQFF
TRBD1,TRBV4-2,few,TRBJ1-3,TGTGCCAGCAGCCAGTCCGTGGGACAGGGGAGAAACACCATATATTTT,CASSQSVGQGRNTIYF
NA,TRBV7-2,NA,TRBJ2-3,TGTGCCAGCAGCCCACAGGGTCGATGGACAGATACGCAGTATTTT,CASSPQGRWTDTQYF
NA,TRBV30,NA,TRBJ2-1,TGTGCCTGGAGTCAAGACAATGAGCAGTTCTTC,CAWSQDNEQFF
TRBD2,TRBV6-5,NA,TRBJ2-1,TGTGCCAGCAGTTACGTCCTAGCGGGGTCACCATTTGAGCAGTTCTTC,CASSYVLAGSPFEQFF
TRBD2,TRBV7-9,once,TRBJ2-2,TGTGCCAGCAGCGCCCCCCCACGACTAGCGGGAGCGACCGGGGAGCTGTTTTTT,CASSAPPRLAGATGELFF
NA,TRBV6-1,NA,TRBJ2-1,TGTGCCAGCAGTGATGGGGGGGCTAAGCAGTTCTTC,CASSDGGAKQFF